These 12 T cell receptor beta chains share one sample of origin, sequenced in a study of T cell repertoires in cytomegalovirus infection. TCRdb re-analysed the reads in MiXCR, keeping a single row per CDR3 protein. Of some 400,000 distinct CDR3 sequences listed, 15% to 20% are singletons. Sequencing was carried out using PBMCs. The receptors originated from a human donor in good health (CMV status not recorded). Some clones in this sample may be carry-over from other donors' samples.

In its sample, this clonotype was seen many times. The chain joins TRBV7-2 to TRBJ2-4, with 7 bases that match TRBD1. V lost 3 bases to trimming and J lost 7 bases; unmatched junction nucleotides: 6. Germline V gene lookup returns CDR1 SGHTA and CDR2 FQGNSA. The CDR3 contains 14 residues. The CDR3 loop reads CASSFYRDSNIQYF. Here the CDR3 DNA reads TGTGCCAGCAGCTTCTATAGGGACAGCAACATTCAGTACTTC.

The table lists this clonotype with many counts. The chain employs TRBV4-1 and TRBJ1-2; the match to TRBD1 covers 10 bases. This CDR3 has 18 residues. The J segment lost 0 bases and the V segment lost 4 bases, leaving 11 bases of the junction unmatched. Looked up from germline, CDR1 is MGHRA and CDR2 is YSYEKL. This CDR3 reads CASSPLGTGELPNYGYTF. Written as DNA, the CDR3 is TGCGCCAGCAGCCCTCTCGGGACAGGGGAGCTCCCTAACTATGGCTACACCTTC.

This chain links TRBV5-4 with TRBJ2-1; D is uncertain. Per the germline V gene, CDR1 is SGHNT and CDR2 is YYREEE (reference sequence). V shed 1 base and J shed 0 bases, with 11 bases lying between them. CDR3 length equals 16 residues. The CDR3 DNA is TGTGCCAGCAGCTTGACGCGTTCGAGCTCCTACAATGAGCAGTTCTTC. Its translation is CASSLTRSSSYNEQFF.

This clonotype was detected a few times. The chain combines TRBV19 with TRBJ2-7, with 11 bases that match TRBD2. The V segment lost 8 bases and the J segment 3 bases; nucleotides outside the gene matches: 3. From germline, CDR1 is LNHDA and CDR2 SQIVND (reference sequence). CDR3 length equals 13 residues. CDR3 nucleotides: TGTGCCAGTCCACTAGCGGGAGTCTACGAGCAGTACTTC. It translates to CASPLAGVYEQYF. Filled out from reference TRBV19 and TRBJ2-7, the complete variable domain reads DGGITQSPKYLFRKEGQNVTLSCEQNLNHDAMYWYRQDPGQGLRLIYYSQIVNDFQKGDIAEGYSVSREKKESFPLTVTSAQKNPTAFYLCASPLAGVYEQYFGPGTRLTVT.

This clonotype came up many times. CDR3 DNA sequence: TGTGCCAGCAGCCCGCGGACTAGCGGGAGGTTCTACAATGAGCAGTTCTTC. Its translation: CASSPRTSGRFYNEQFF. The chain has TRBV7-6 and TRBJ2-1; TRBD2 agrees at 14 bases. J gave up 3 bases and V 5 bases, and 6 bases lay outside the gene matches. The V gene's germline CDR1 is SGHVS and CDR2 FNYEAQ. The CDR3 has 17 residues. The full variable domain, its missing parts supplied by reference TRBV7-6 and TRBJ2-1, is GAGVSQSPRYKVTKRGQDVALRCDPISGHVSLYWYRQALGQGPEFLTYFNYEAQQDKSGLPNDRFSAERPEGSISTLTIQRTEQRDSAMYRCASSPRTSGRFYNEQFFGPGTRLTVL.

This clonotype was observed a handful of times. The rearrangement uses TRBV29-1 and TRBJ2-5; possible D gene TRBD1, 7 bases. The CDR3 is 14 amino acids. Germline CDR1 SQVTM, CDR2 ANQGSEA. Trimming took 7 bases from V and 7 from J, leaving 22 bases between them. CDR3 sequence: CSARQGLGGGTQYF. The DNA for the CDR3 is TGCAGCGCAAGACAGGGCCTGGGAGGCGGGACCCAGTACTTC.

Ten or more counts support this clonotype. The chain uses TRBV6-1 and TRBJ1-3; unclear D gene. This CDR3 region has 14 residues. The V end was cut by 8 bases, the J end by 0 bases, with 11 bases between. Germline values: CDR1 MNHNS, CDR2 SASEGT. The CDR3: CASLQSFSGNTIYF. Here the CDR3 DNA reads TGTGCCAGCTTGCAATCATTCTCTGGAAACACCATATATTTT.

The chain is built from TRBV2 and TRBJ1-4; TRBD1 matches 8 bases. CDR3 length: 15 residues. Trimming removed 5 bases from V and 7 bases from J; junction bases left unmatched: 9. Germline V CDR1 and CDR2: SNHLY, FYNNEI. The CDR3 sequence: CASSFSGTGGEKLFF. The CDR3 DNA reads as TGTGCCAGCAGTTTTTCCGGGACAGGTGGTGAAAAACTGTTTTTT.

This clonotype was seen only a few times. CDR3 nucleotide sequence: TGTGCCAGCAGCCCTCTAGGGAACTACGAGCAGTACTTC. Protein product: CASSPLGNYEQYF. The chain links TRBV7-2 to TRBJ2-7, with D unclear. From germline, CDR1 is SGHTA and CDR2 FQGNSA. With 5 bases removed from V and 3 bases from J, the gap between germline ends came to 11 bases. The CDR3 has 13 amino acids.

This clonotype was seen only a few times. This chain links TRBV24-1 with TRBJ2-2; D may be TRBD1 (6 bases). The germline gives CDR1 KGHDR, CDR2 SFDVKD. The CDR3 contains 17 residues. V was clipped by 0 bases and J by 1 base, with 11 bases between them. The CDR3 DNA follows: TGTGCCACCAGTGATTTGGGGGGCGCTTGGAACACCGGGGAGCTGTTTTTT. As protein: CATSDLGGAWNTGELFF.

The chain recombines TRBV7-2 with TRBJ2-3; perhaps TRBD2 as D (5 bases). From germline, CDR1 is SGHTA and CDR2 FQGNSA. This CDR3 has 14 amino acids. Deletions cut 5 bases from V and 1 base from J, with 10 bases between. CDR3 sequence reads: CASSTMGGTDTQYF. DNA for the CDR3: TGTGCCAGCAGCACGATGGGAGGCACAGATACGCAGTATTTT.

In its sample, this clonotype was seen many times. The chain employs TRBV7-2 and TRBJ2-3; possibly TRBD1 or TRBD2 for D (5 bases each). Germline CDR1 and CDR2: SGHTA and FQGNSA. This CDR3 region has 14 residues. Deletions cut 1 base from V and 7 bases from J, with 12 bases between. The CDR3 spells CASSLEVWGNTQYF. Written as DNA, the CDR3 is TGTGCCAGCAGCTTAGAGGTCTGGGGGAATACGCAGTATTTT.